This TCR beta chain was identified in a study of CD8+ T cells in alopecia areata. This clone appeared a few times. What it binds is unknown. Trimming stripped 4 bases from V and 0 bases from J, with 13 bases between. CDR1 is GTSNPN and CDR2 is SVGIG in the germline V gene (reference sequence). This CDR3 is 14 amino acids long. Treatment denoted: oral pan-JAK inhibitor, 5-10 mg twice daily. Following RNA extraction, reverse transcription yielded cDNA that acted as the sequencing template. Data came from immunoSEQ multiplex PCR; TCRdb stores just in-frame clones and leaves some out. There are a few hundred thousand clones in the sample; 35% to 45% occur only once, and 0.45% to 0.55% lies in the top ten. Study-wide points: Amid tofacitinib therapy, many expanded lesional clones stayed present in scalp and blood. In patients, TCRs were shared less clearly than in mice, and HLA may possibly be involved.

The material sequenced was CD4+ T cells sorted from blood, taken at roughly week 30, from a patient treated with tofacitinib. This chain connects TRBV30 to TRBJ2-7, with D hard to call. This sequence originates from a human donor with alopecia areata. CDR3 DNA sequence: TGTGCCTGGAAACAGTCCTCAAGCTCCTACGAGCAGTACTTC. As protein: CAWKQSSSSYEQYF.